These 25 T cell receptor beta chains originate from one sample sequenced in a study of vaccination effects on CD4 cells after COVID-19. Their antigen targets remain unknown. Following 10 days of culture, CD4+ T cells were isolated. Two-dose BNT162b2 or mRNA-1273 vaccination was given to participants. Some clones are missing from TCRdb's copy, which holds only in-frame ones; the method was immunoSEQ multiplex PCR. This repertoire shows 40,000 to 45,000 clones, around two thirds found once; its top ten account for 6.5% to 8.5%. The input for sequencing was CD4+ T cells from PBMCs cultured without peptide, taken after COVID-19 vaccination. The receptor source for this set is a human donor who received a COVID-19 vaccine.

The rearrangement uses TRBV3-1 (or the pseudogene TRBV3-2) and TRBJ1-3; TRBD1 matches 8 bases. The ends lost 2 bases at V and 4 bases at J; junction bases unmatched: 4. From germline, CDR1 is LGHDT and CDR2 YNNKEL (reference sequence). The CDR3 spans 15 residues. The CDR3: CASSQQGAAGNTIYF. CDR3 coding DNA: TGTGCCAGCAGCCAACAGGGGGCGGCGGGAAACACCATATATTTT.

This chain joins TRBV7-9 and TRBJ1-2, with 7 bases lining up with TRBD1. V shed 5 bases and J 2 bases; nucleotides not matched to a gene: 14. Germline V lookup: CDR1 SEHNR, CDR2 FQNEAQ (reference sequence). The CDR3 sequence is 17 residues long. The CDR3 is CASSTGAGRRINYGYTF. CDR3 DNA sequence: TGTGCCAGCAGCACAGGGGCAGGGAGGCGTATAAACTATGGCTACACCTTC.

The chain employs TRBV4-1 and TRBJ1-4; 11 bases line up with TRBD1. V trimming: 2 bases; J trimming: 7 bases; junction bases outside the gene matches: 3. The germline V gene encodes CDR1 MGHRA and CDR2 YSYEKL. CDR3 length: 15 residues. CDR3 protein: CASSQRTGGREKLFF. DNA of the CDR3: TGCGCCAGCAGCCAAAGGACAGGGGGCCGTGAAAAACTGTTTTTT.

The J gene is TRBJ2-4, the V gene TRBV5-4; a weak D match, TRBD2 (5 bases). The length of the CDR3 is 15 residues. V lost 5 bases and J 8 bases, leaving 20 bases between the germline ends. Germline-derived CDR1 and CDR2 are SGHNT and YYREEE (reference sequence). The CDR3 sequence is CASRSAPGGRDIQYF. The CDR3 DNA follows: TGTGCCAGCAGGTCCGCACCGGGCGGGCGGGACATTCAGTACTTC.

The V call is TRBV10-3, the J call TRBJ1-6; D perhaps matches TRBD1 (5 bases). The V end was cut by 10 bases, the J end by 9 bases, with 16 bases between. This CDR3 contains 13 residues. Per the germline V gene, CDR1 is ENHRY and CDR2 is SYGVKD. The CDR3 region has the DNA TGTGCCACCTGGGACTTCTTAGGTTCACCCCTCCACTTT. This codes for CATWDFLGSPLHF.

On this clone: Compared with germline, one end of the junction differs, possibly owing to a read error. The V and J genes are TRBV29-1 and TRBJ1-3; tentatively, D is TRBD1 (5 bases). The CDR3 loop spans 11 amino acids. Per germline, CDR1 SQVTM and CDR2 ANQGSEA. Written as DNA, the CDR3 is TGCAGCGTTAAAGAGGGGAACACCATATATTTT. Translation: CSVKEGNTIYF.

The chain has TRBV29-1 and TRBJ2-5; TRBD1 aligns across 7 bases. The J segment lost 5 bases and the V segment lost 7 bases, leaving 13 bases of the junction unmatched. CDR3 size: 14 residues. Germline V CDR1 and CDR2: SQVTM, ANQGSEA. The CDR3 DNA reads as TGCAGCGCCGCCGGGACAGCAGGCGAGGAGACCCAGTACTTC. It is translated as CSAAGTAGEETQYF.

The chain links TRBV18 to TRBJ2-7; no reliable D call. V was trimmed by 5 bases and J by 6 bases, leaving 14 bases between them. The CDR3 totals 13 residues. CDR1 is KGHSH, CDR2 LQKENI, per germline. The CDR3 sequence is CASSSERQTEQYF. CDR3 DNA sequence: TGTGCCAGCTCATCAGAGAGACAAACCGAGCAGTACTTC.

The gene calls are TRBV11-2 and TRBJ2-5; 11 bases match TRBD1. V gave up 6 bases and J gave up 4 bases; unmatched junction bases: 4. The CDR3 covers 14 residues. CDR1 and CDR2 from the germline V gene are SGHAT and FQNNGV. CDR3 region: CASRRTGGLETQYF. For the CDR3, the DNA is TGTGCCAGCAGGCGGACAGGGGGCTTAGAGACCCAGTACTTC.

V usage is TRBV24-1 and J usage is TRBJ2-5, with 11 bases aligning to TRBD2. The trim removed 6 bases at V and 5 bases at J, leaving 4 bases unmatched. CDR1 KGHDR and CDR2 SFDVKD come from the germline V gene. This CDR3 has 14 amino acids. The CDR3 loop reads CATSSSGGRETQYF. In DNA, the CDR3 is TGTGCCACCAGTTCTAGCGGGGGGCGGGAGACCCAGTACTTC.

This clone has just a few counts. The rearrangement links TRBV7-7 to TRBJ1-3; D unresolved. The CDR3 runs 16 residues. The germline V gene has CDR1 SSHAT and CDR2 FNYEAQ (reference sequence). V lost 4 bases and J lost 2, with 15 bases in between. The CDR3 spells CASSSSPGFTGNTIYF. The CDR3 DNA reads as TGTGCCAGCAGCTCCTCCCCGGGATTTACTGGAAACACCATATATTTT.

This rearrangement joins TRBV7-6 to TRBJ2-2; D is ambiguous. The V gene lost 1 base and the J gene lost 7 bases, with 16 bases spanning the gap. The V gene's germline CDR1 is SGHVS and CDR2 FNYEAQ. The CDR3 loop spans 16 amino acids. CDR3 protein: CASSLGRLVQNGELFF. The CDR3, as DNA: TGTGCCAGCAGCTTAGGGCGGCTGGTTCAGAACGGGGAGCTGTTTTTT.

The CDR3 protein is CASSFRSGQETQYF. DNA of the CDR3: TGTGCCAGCAGCTTTCGCTCAGGGCAAGAGACCCAGTACTTC. The chain is built from TRBV7-9 and TRBJ2-5, with TRBD1 as a possible D gene (5 bases). The CDR3 runs 14 residues. Germline CDR1 and CDR2: SEHNR and FQNEAQ (reference sequence). Trimming took 3 bases from V and 2 from J, leaving 10 bases between them. The full variable domain, completed using reference TRBV7-9 and TRBJ2-5, is DTGVSQNPRHKITKRGQNVTFRCDPISEHNRLYWYRQTLGQGPEFLTYFQNEAQLEKSRLLSDRFSAERPKGSFSTLEIQRTEQGDSAMYLCASSFRSGQETQYFGPGTRLLVL.

This clone was recorded a few times. V is TRBV12-5 and J is TRBJ1-3, with TRBD1 matching 7 bases. V dropped 5 bases and J dropped 3; count of bases not matched to a gene: 7. This CDR3 has 15 amino acids. The germline gives CDR1 LGHNT, CDR2 FRNRAP. As DNA, the CDR3 is TGTGCTAGTGGTCGGACAGGTCCGGATGGAAACACCATATATTTT. It is translated as CASGRTGPDGNTIYF.

The rearrangement joins TRBV6-1 to TRBJ1-3; 9 nucleotides match TRBD1. The CDR3 loop spans 17 amino acids. CDR1 is MNHNS and CDR2 is SASEGT in the germline V gene. Trimming took 2 bases from V and 0 from J; bases not matched to a gene: 5. CDR3 amino acids: CASSEWTGAISGNTIYF. The CDR3 coding sequence is TGTGCCAGCAGTGAATGGACAGGGGCGATCTCTGGAAACACCATATATTTT.

The chain links TRBV12-5 to TRBJ2-3; D gene uncertain. V was shortened by 7 bases and J by 5 bases, with 7 bases between the two germline ends. This CDR3 has 11 residues. Per the germline V gene, CDR1 is LGHNT and CDR2 is FRNRAP. In nucleotides, the CDR3 is TGTGCTAGTGCCCTTGGAGATACGCAGTATTTT. It encodes CASALGDTQYF.

The gene calls are TRBV6-2 or TRBV6-3 and TRBJ1-2; D not certain. V lost 0 bases, J lost 5 bases, and 10 bases lay in between. CDR3 size: 14 residues. Germline V gene lookup returns CDR1 MNHEY and CDR2 SVGEGT. CDR3 in DNA: TGTGCCAGCAGTTACTCGCCGGATAGTTATGGCTACACCTTC. Its translation is CASSYSPDSYGYTF.

This clone was observed a single time. The CDR3 protein is CASSQQGQMNTEAFF. The CDR3 coding sequence is TGTGCCAGCAGTCAACAGGGCCAGATGAACACTGAAGCTTTCTTT. This sequence joins TRBV2 and TRBJ1-1; D perhaps matches TRBD1 (6 bases). This CDR3 is 15 amino acids long. Germline V gene data show CDR1 as SNHLY and CDR2 as FYNNEI. Trimming cost V 5 bases and J 0 bases, with 13 bases left between them. The whole variable domain, filled in from reference TRBV2 and TRBJ1-1, reads EPEVTQTPSHQVTQMGQEVILRCVPISNHLYFYWYRQILGQKVEFLVSFYNNEISEKSEIFDDQFSVERPDGSNFTLKIRSTKLEDSAMYFCASSQQGQMNTEAFFGQGTRLTVV.

The chain recombines TRBV29-1 with TRBJ1-1, with D perhaps matching TRBD1 (6 bases). This CDR3 comprises 14 residues. V was pared by 7 bases and J by 1 base, with 16 bases between. Germline CDR1 reads SQVTM; CDR2 reads ANQGSEA. The CDR3 sequence: CSGHQGMGNTEAFF. The CDR3 DNA follows: TGCAGCGGGCATCAGGGGATGGGGAACACTGAAGCTTTCTTT.

This sequence joins TRBV6-6 and TRBJ1-6; tentatively, D is TRBD1 (5 bases). Trimming pared 5 bases from V and 9 bases from J, leaving 20 bases between. The CDR3 runs 16 residues. Germline V gene data show CDR1 as MNHNY and CDR2 as SVGAGI (reference sequence). The CDR3 bases are TGTGCCAGCAGTACTACCGGGCCCCAGCAGGGTTCACCCCTCCACTTT. As protein: CASSTTGPQQGSPLHF.

The rearrangement joins TRBV6-5 to TRBJ1-2; D is unclear. Trimming pared 6 bases from V and 1 base from J, leaving 12 bases between. This CDR3 contains 14 residues. Germline CDR1 reads MNHEY; CDR2 reads SVGAGI. The CDR3 DNA is TGTGCCAGCAGGGGATCCGCCAATAACTATGGCTACACCTTC. Translated, it gives CASRGSANNYGYTF.

V is TRBV7-9 and J is TRBJ1-1, with TRBD1 identical over 9 bases. CDR1 is SEHNR, CDR2 FQNEAQ, per germline (reference sequence). This CDR3 spans 15 amino acids. The ends lost 1 base at V and 0 bases at J; junction bases unmatched: 0. The CDR3, as DNA: TGTGCCAGCAGCTTAGGGGACAGGGTGAACACTGAAGCTTTCTTT. It is translated as CASSLGDRVNTEAFF.

In its sample, this clone was seen a few times. V gene TRBV19 combines with J gene TRBJ2-7; 7 bases match TRBD1. The CDR3 sequence is 17 residues long. Germline CDR1 and CDR2: LNHDA and SQIVND (reference sequence). V was pared by 1 base and J by 0 bases, with 9 bases of the junction left unmatched. The CDR3 protein is CASSIAIGTDRSYEQYF. In DNA form, the CDR3 reads TGTGCCAGTAGTATAGCAATAGGGACAGACCGCTCCTACGAGCAGTACTTC.

The chain couples TRBV5-1 to TRBJ2-5; 9 bases are shared with TRBD2. CDR3 size: 15 residues. V was pared by 6 bases and J by 3 bases, with 9 bases of the junction left unmatched. The germline CDR1 and CDR2 sequences are SGHRS and YFSETQ. The DNA of the CDR3 is TGCGCCAGCACCCAACGACTAGCGGCCGAAGAGACCCAGTACTTC. This gives the protein CASTQRLAAEETQYF.

This clone was observed a handful of times. V gene TRBV11-3 combines with J gene TRBJ1-1, with a weak D call TRBD1 (6 bases). The CDR3 is 14 amino acids. Trimming took 5 bases from V and 1 from J, leaving 11 bases between them. CDR1 is SGHNT and CDR2 is YENEEA in the germline V gene. The CDR3 region has the DNA TGTGCCAGCAGCGAGGGACACCCGAACACTGAAGCTTTCTTT. As protein: CASSEGHPNTEAFF.